This TCR beta chain came from a study of blood T cells in healthy people across ages (dated by TCRdb to the mid-2010s). Background for the entire study: Template switching captured roughly one uniquely barcoded TCR beta cDNA molecule per two T cells in model experiments. Donors of different ages were randomly distributed across sequencing lanes to avoid experimental bias. Two additional independent replicas of 1 million unique cDNA reads from the same blood draw were analyzed for two donors (one aged 18 to 29 and one aged 80 or older). The donors were divided into four age groups: young (average around 17 years), middle-aged (approximately 41), aged (under 70) and long-lived (roughly 86). The study measured age-related changes in TCR beta repertoire diversity using deep sequencing normalized with unique cDNA molecular identifiers.

On the study overall, not on this receptor specifically: Estimates of total diversity from one million sequenced T cells were regarded as lower bounds and underestimates. Because donor CMV infection status was unknown, age-related changes in expanded clonotypes were potentially confounded. Observed TCR beta diversity correlated strongly with the percentage of naive T cells measured by flow cytometry. As age increased, observed TCR beta diversity per million T cells dropped in a roughly linear way, and a significant reduction was already evident by age about 40. Bulk unsorted PBMC profiling prevented conclusive comparison of naive and antigen-experienced compartments. Compared with the aged group, the long-lived group had more naive CD4+ T cells, fewer expanded clones and increased TCR diversity, a pattern suggesting age selection.

A remark on this clonotype: No antigen is known for it. One base away lies a much larger clone, so this may be a sequencing read error.

Including cysteine and phenylalanine, the CDR3 has 12 amino acids. Only the CDR3 region is kept as DNA, spanning 36 bases read in frame from base 1. Taken from the germline V gene, the CDR1 and CDR2 loops are LGHNT and FRNRAP. The roughly 42 donors, aged about 6 to 100 years, were systemically healthy Caucasian individuals from Russia. Ten milliliters of peripheral blood were drawn from each donor into EDTA-treated Vacutainer tubes. Ficoll-Paque density-gradient centrifugation was used to isolate PBMCs, with at least 7 million per sample. Total RNA, at least 6 micrograms per sample, was extracted from PBMCs with Trizol reagent. Naive CD45RAhigh/CD27high T cell percentages were measured by flow cytometry on a PBMC aliquot from every donor. Receptor amplification or capture employed 5' RACE. The instrument was an Illumina HiSeq 2500. A second PCR of roughly 6 to 11 cycles was run with a J-beta primer mix and a sample-barcoded 5' primer. A unique molecular identifier was introduced onto each TCR beta cDNA molecule by a template-switch 5' adaptor carrying 12 random nucleotides. Each sample yielded at least 2.5 million CDR3-containing paired-end reads. All of the RNA was converted into first-strand cDNA using the Mint cDNA synthesis kit, with a TRBC-specific oligonucleotide serving as the primer. Following uracil-DNA glycosylase treatment, all cDNA underwent a first 18-cycle PCR with the universal primers M1SS and BC2_uni_R. As for the authors' bioinformatics: For normalization, 1 million high-quality reads, each with a distinct molecular identifier, were randomly selected from each sample. Reads sharing molecular identifiers were discarded rather than binned into consensus sequences. MiTCR, set to a Q25 quality threshold and the strictest error-elimination algorithm, was used for CDR3 identification, clonotype clustering and error correction. A nonparametric unseen species model using Euler transformation provided a lower-bound estimate of total TCR beta diversity. TCRdb trimmed the raw reads at Q25, called clones with MiXCR and kept productive beta chains. Each CDR3 protein appears once, grouped with its most common genes and DNA. These V and J calls originate from TCRdb's pipeline instead of the authors' own analysis. This sample comprises 1 million to 1.2 million distinct CDR3 sequences, around two fifths of them detected only once. The ten largest clonotypes hold about an eighth of the sample.

The sequence came from a man between 18 and 29 years old in good health. The material sequenced was blood. The sequence is built from TRBV12-5 and TRBJ1-5; TRBD1 might be the D gene, on 6 matching bases. The base sequence is TGTGCTAGTGGTTTGGCTGGACAGCCCCTGCATTTT. This codes for CASGLAGQPLHF.